Listed here are 13 T cell receptor beta chains from one sample, sequenced in a study of cytotoxic CD8 clonotypes in ibrutinib-treated CLL. TCRdb keeps only in-frame clones here, not all; method: immunoSEQ multiplex PCR. The data contain around 310,000 clones, 70% to 80% of them singletons. The sequences come from PBMCs, collected before ibrutinib treatment. The receptor set was obtained from a human donor with chronic lymphocytic leukemia.

The chain has TRBV12-5 and TRBJ2-1, with TRBD2 matching 8 bases. Germline assignment: CDR1 LGHNT and CDR2 FRNRAP. This CDR3 spans 15 amino acids. The V and J ends lost 0 bases and 8 bases, in that order; junction bases with no gene match: 6. The CDR3 reads CASGLVLSGSDEQFF. The CDR3 region has the DNA TGTGCTAGTGGTTTGGTATTAAGCGGGAGCGATGAGCAGTTCTTC.

The genes are TRBV5-8 and TRBJ2-1, with 7 nucleotides matching TRBD1. Germline lookup yields CDR1 SGHTS and CDR2 YDEGEE. The CDR3 covers 17 residues. With V trimmed by 4 bases and J by 4 bases, 14 bases remained unmatched. CDR3 in amino acids: CASSPRDRKKTYNEQFF. The CDR3 DNA is TGTGCCAGCAGCCCACGGGACAGAAAAAAGACTTACAATGAGCAGTTCTTC.

The J gene is TRBJ2-7, the V gene TRBV5-1, with D perhaps TRBD1 or TRBD2 (5 bases each). V was trimmed by 1 base and J by 7 bases, leaving 15 bases between them. This CDR3 region has 14 residues. Germline values: CDR1 SGHRS, CDR2 YFSETQ. CDR3 nucleotides: TGCGCCAGCAGCTTGTCGAGGGGATTCGGAGAGCAGTACTTC. This translates into CASSLSRGFGEQYF. The entire variable domain, with the rest obtained from reference TRBV5-1 and TRBJ2-7, is as follows: KAGVTQTPRYLIKTRGQQVTLSCSPISGHRSVSWYQQTPGQGLQFLFEYFSETQRNKGNFPGRFSGRQFSNSRSEMNVSTLELGDSALYLCASSLSRGFGEQYFGPGTRLTVT.

This chain joins TRBV25-1 and TRBJ1-4; D may be TRBD1 (5 bases). Trimming left V 3 bases short and J 3 bases short, with 8 bases between. CDR1 and CDR2 (germline): MGHDK, SYGVNS. CDR3 length: 14 residues. The CDR3 protein is CASSDRGPNEKLFF. For the CDR3, the DNA is TGTGCCAGCAGTGACCGGGGCCCTAATGAAAAACTGTTTTTT. The entire variable domain, with the rest obtained from reference TRBV25-1 and TRBJ1-4, is as follows: EADIYQTPRYLVIGTGKKITLECSQTMGHDKMYWYQQDPGMELHLIHYSYGVNSTEKGDLSSESTVSRIRTEHFPLTLESARPSHTSQYLCASSDRGPNEKLFFGSGTQLSVL.

The CDR3 region has the DNA TGTGCCAGCAGCCGAAATAGCGGTACCTACGAGCAGTACTTC. Translating gives CASSRNSGTYEQYF. This chain uses TRBV11-2 with TRBJ2-7; perhaps TRBD2 as D (6 bases). The V gene's germline CDR1 is SGHAT and CDR2 FQNNGV. Trimming stripped 5 bases from V and 2 bases from J, with 13 bases between. This CDR3 is built from 14 residues.

This chain joins TRBV5-1 and TRBJ2-1, with D possibly being TRBD1 or TRBD2 (5 bases each). The germline gives CDR1 SGHRS, CDR2 YFSETQ. The CDR3 consists of 16 residues. V lost 3 bases and J lost 5, with 18 bases in between. CDR3 sequence (DNA): TGCGCCAGCAGCTCCTCCGGGACCCAGGTGGACAATGAGCAGTTCTTC. Translated, it gives CASSSSGTQVDNEQFF.

The rearrangement joins TRBV4-1 to TRBJ2-7; D remains unclear. CDR1 and CDR2 (germline): MGHRA, YSYEKL. There are 13 residues in the CDR3. The V end was cut by 5 bases, the J end by 2 bases, with 10 bases between. CDR3 residues: CASSANAAYEQYF. The DNA of the CDR3 is TGCGCCAGCAGCGCGAACGCCGCCTACGAGCAGTACTTC.

This clone was seen more than once but under ten times. The chain uses TRBV2 and TRBJ1-2; 7 bases match TRBD1. V lost 7 bases and J lost 8; bases outside the gene matches: 13. CDR3 length: 14 amino acids. Germline V gene data show CDR1 as SNHLY and CDR2 as FYNNEI. This CDR3 reads CASKEGQQGWGYTF. DNA for the CDR3: TGTGCCAGCAAGGAGGGACAGCAAGGGTGGGGCTACACCTTC.

This rearrangement joins TRBV5-4 to TRBJ2-2; possible D gene TRBD1, 6 bases. The CDR3 loop spans 15 amino acids. Trimming left V 2 bases short and J 5 bases short, with 13 bases between. CDR1 and CDR2 from the germline V gene are SGHNT and YYREEE (reference sequence). The CDR3 region has the DNA TGTGCCAGCAGCTTACAAGGGGGACGGACCGGGGAGCTGTTTTTT. This sequence encodes CASSLQGGRTGELFF.

The chain uses TRBV29-1 and TRBJ1-1, with TRBD1 matching over 7 bases. The CDR3 has 13 residues. Germline values: CDR1 SQVTM, CDR2 ANQGSEA. V gave up 7 bases and J gave up 7 bases; unmatched junction bases: 12. DNA of the CDR3: TGCAGCGCACAGGGGTCATCGGTAAGTGAAGCTTTCTTT. Its protein is CSAQGSSVSEAFF.

The chain employs TRBV25-1 and TRBJ1-3, with a possible D match to TRBD1 (6 bases). There are 14 residues in the CDR3. With 6 bases removed from V and 0 bases from J, the gap between germline ends came to 9 bases. Germline V CDR1 and CDR2: MGHDK, SYGVNS. CDR3 region: CASRDSYSGNTIYF. The CDR3 nucleotides are TGTGCCAGCAGGGACAGCTACTCTGGAAACACCATATATTTT.

The V call is TRBV6-5, the J call TRBJ1-4; 8 positions agree with TRBD1. J gave up 4 bases and V 5 bases, and 3 bases lay outside the gene matches. The CDR3 consists of 14 residues. Looked up from germline, CDR1 is MNHEY and CDR2 is SVGAGI. The CDR3 loop is CASSDRGVNEKLFF. The CDR3 nucleotides read TGTGCCAGCAGTGACAGGGGTGTTAATGAAAAACTGTTTTTT.

A word on this clone: The junction and the germline gene differ at one end; a read error may be behind it. This chain joins TRBV30 and TRBJ2-7; 13 bases are a match to TRBD2. The CDR3 runs to 13 residues. Looked up from germline, CDR1 is GTSNPN and CDR2 is SVGIG (reference sequence). As DNA, the CDR3 is TGTGCCTGGAGTGTTGGGGGACTAGCGGGATCTGTCTTC. As protein: CAWSVGGLAGSVF.